This entry lists 14 T cell receptor beta chains sequenced from one sample in a study of cytomegalovirus exposure and HLA in healthy donors. Use of 60 Vbeta and 13 Jbeta primers characterized the PCR. Data came from immunoSEQ multiplex PCR; TCRdb stores just in-frame clones and leaves some out. The sample includes about 94,000 clones, 78% seen only once; the top ten take under 0.8%. The sequenced sample consisted of PBMCs. These receptors came from a woman between 55 and 75 years old in good health and CMV-seronegative.

The chain couples TRBV2 to TRBJ2-1, with D possibly being TRBD1 (6 bases). Germline CDR1 reads SNHLY; CDR2 reads FYNNEI. Trimming left V 7 bases short and J 2 bases short, with 18 bases between. This CDR3 contains 16 residues. The CDR3 DNA reads as TGTGCCAGCAAAATTCCAAGGACAGTGACCTACAATGAGCAGTTCTTC. Its protein is CASKIPRTVTYNEQFF.

The chain employs TRBV14 and TRBJ2-5; 13 bases agree with TRBD2. The length of the CDR3 is 15 residues. Germline V CDR1 and CDR2: SGHDN, FVKESK. The ends lost 4 bases at V and 5 bases at J; junction bases unmatched: 4. CDR3 amino acids: CASSPGLAGAETQYF. The CDR3 nucleotides read TGTGCCAGCAGCCCCGGACTAGCGGGGGCGGAGACCCAGTACTTC.

The chain recombines TRBV4-3 with TRBJ1-6; 9 nucleotides align to TRBD1. The CDR3 is 15 amino acids. Per germline, CDR1 LGHNA and CDR2 YSLEER. The J segment lost 10 bases and the V segment lost 1 base, leaving 5 bases of the junction unmatched. CDR3 amino acids: CASSQGTGVNSPLHF. The CDR3 DNA reads as TGCGCCAGCAGCCAAGGGACAGGGGTAAACTCACCCCTCCACTTT.

The rearrangement uses TRBV6-5 and TRBJ2-1; 8 nucleotides align to TRBD2. CDR1 MNHEY and CDR2 SVGAGI come from the germline V gene. This CDR3 contains 15 residues. V lost 6 bases to trimming and J lost 16 bases; unmatched junction nucleotides: 20. CDR3 loop: CASSTDSGTRFSSFF. The CDR3 DNA follows: TGTGCCAGCAGCACTGATTCCGGGACTAGATTTTCTTCCTTCTTC.

The chain uses TRBV2 and TRBJ1-1, with D possibly matching TRBD1 (5 bases). V shed 3 bases and J shed 8 bases, with 13 bases lying between them. The CDR3 is made up of 13 amino acids. Germline-derived CDR1 and CDR2 are SNHLY and FYNNEI. DNA for the CDR3: TGTGCCAGCAGTGAGACCGACAGTATAGAAGCTTTCTTT. Residues: CASSETDSIEAFF.

CDR3 sequence: CARVGTSGVIPSTDTQYF. The CDR3 DNA reads TGTGCCAGGGTGGGGACTAGCGGGGTGATACCTAGCACAGATACGCAGTATTTT. The chain recombines TRBV6-4 with TRBJ2-3; the match to TRBD2 covers 13 bases. This CDR3 contains 18 residues. V trimming: 9 bases; J trimming: 0 bases; junction bases outside the gene matches: 12. Germline V CDR1 and CDR2: MRHNA, SNTAGT.

This clone appeared a few times. For the CDR3, the DNA is TGTGCCAGCAGCTTAGGGGGACAGGCTCCCTACGAGCAGTACTTC. It codes for CASSLGGQAPYEQYF. V and J are TRBV11-3 and TRBJ2-7; 8 bases are a match to TRBD1. Germline-derived CDR1 and CDR2 are SGHNT and YENEEA. V lost 1 base and J lost 2; bases outside the gene matches: 4. The CDR3 runs 15 residues.

This clone occurred a few times. The chain uses TRBV7-2 and TRBJ2-2; D may be TRBD1 (6 bases). In germline, CDR1 is SGHTA, CDR2 FQGNSA. CDR3 length: 13 amino acids. Trimming pared 1 base from V and 7 bases from J, leaving 7 bases between. The chain's CDR3 is CASSLGGHGELFF. In DNA, the CDR3 is TGTGCCAGCAGCTTAGGGGGACACGGGGAGCTGTTTTTT.

This rearrangement joins TRBV30 to TRBJ1-2; no firm D call. This CDR3 spans 13 amino acids. Trimming took off 2 bases at V and 2 bases at J, with 9 bases between the two ends. Germline CDR1 and CDR2: GTSNPN and SVGIG (reference sequence). The CDR3 DNA follows: TGTGCCTGGAGTCTTCCGGGGAACTATGGCTACACCTTC. It codes for CAWSLPGNYGYTF.

The rearrangement links TRBV13 to TRBJ2-7; no reliable D call. Deletions cut 0 bases from V and 3 bases from J, with 6 bases between. The CDR3 covers 13 residues. The germline gives CDR1 PRHDT, CDR2 FYEKMQ (reference sequence). CDR3: CASSLGLSYEQYF. The CDR3 DNA is TGTGCCAGCAGCTTAGGCCTAAGCTACGAGCAGTACTTC.

V is TRBV11-2 and J is TRBJ2-7, with 7 bases lining up with TRBD1. Germline V gene data show CDR1 as SGHAT and CDR2 as FQNNGV. This CDR3 region has 15 residues. The ends lost 0 bases at V and 0 bases at J; junction bases unmatched: 2. CDR3 nucleotides: TGTGCCAGCAGCTTAGAAGCAGGGGGCTCCTACGAGCAGTACTTC. Translated: CASSLEAGGSYEQYF.

The chain couples TRBV10-3 to TRBJ2-7, with a tentative D call TRBD2 (6 bases). Germline CDR1 is ENHRY and CDR2 is SYGVKD. This CDR3 contains 14 residues. V shed 0 bases and J shed 4 bases, with 10 bases lying between them. The CDR3 reads CAISESGAGYEQYF. The CDR3 DNA is TGTGCCATCAGTGAGTCAGGGGCGGGGTACGAGCAGTACTTC.

The rearrangement links TRBV9 to TRBJ2-3; D possibly corresponds to TRBD2 (7 bases). Per germline, CDR1 SGDLS and CDR2 YYNGEE. V lost 3 bases to trimming and J lost 1 base, with 15 bases between them. CDR3 length: 16 amino acids. The CDR3 region is CASSAQGGGGTDTQYF. Written as DNA, the CDR3 is TGTGCCAGCAGCGCCCAGGGAGGGGGTGGCACAGATACGCAGTATTTT.

This chain links TRBV27 with TRBJ2-7; TRBD2 matches at 13 bases. The CDR3 spans 16 residues. V shed 5 bases and J 5 bases; nucleotides not matched to a gene: 9. Germline V lookup: CDR1 MNHEY, CDR2 SMNVEV (reference sequence). The CDR3 spells CASSRTSGSRPDEQYF. The DNA of the CDR3 is TGTGCCAGCAGTCGGACTAGCGGGAGTCGTCCCGACGAGCAGTACTTC.